This T cell receptor (beta chain) originates from a study of cytotoxic CD8 clonotypes in ibrutinib-treated CLL. Across the whole study: Among responders, roughly 25 were partial and 2 complete; after median approximately 70 months, about 15 stayed remitted and some 12 progressed. Whole-study findings and limits: Investigators sampled sustained-remission and progressing patients at differing times. Clonality went higher at ibrutinib response and then dropped back toward baseline at progression. In comparison with age-matched healthy donors, baseline clonality was higher and tracked circulating CD8+ T-cell counts.

Generated by immunoSEQ multiplex PCR, the TCRdb table keeps only in-frame clones and is missing some. The sample contains approximately 190,000 clones, 65% to 80% of which appear only once. With regard to this clone: What it binds is not known.

The specimen comprised PBMCs, sampled after 12 months of ibrutinib treatment. The source of this sequence is a human donor with chronic lymphocytic leukemia.

CDR3 nucleotides: TGTGCCAGCTCACCTGGCAGGGCGGAGACCCAGTACTTC. It is translated as CASSPGRAETQYF. V gene TRBV18 combines with J gene TRBJ2-5; TRBD1 is a possible D gene (5 bases). The CDR3 extends over 13 amino acids. The V and J ends lost 3 bases and 5 bases respectively, with 10 bases between them. CDR1 and CDR2 from the germline V gene are KGHSH and LQKENI.